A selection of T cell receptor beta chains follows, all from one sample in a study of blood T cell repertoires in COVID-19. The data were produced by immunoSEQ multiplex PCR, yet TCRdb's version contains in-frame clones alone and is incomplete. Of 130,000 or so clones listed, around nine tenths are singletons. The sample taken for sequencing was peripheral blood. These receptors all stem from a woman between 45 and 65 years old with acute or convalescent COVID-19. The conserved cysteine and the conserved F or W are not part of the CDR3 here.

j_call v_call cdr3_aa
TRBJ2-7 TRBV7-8 ASSSWTSGFYEQY
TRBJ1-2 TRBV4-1 ASPQPKEGHYGYT
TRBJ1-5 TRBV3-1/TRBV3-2 ASSRTGGENQPQH
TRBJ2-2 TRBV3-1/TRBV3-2 ASTPRDYNTGELF
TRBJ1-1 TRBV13 ASSPRQGVGTEAF
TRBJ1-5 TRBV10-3 AITSTEAQPQH
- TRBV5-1 ASSTNPPEELF
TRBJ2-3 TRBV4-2 ASSQELGSGSDTQY
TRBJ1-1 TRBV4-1 ASSQDSARVPTEAF
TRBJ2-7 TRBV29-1 SVAGVASGRALHEQY
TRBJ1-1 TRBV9 ASSLNLRGDTEAF
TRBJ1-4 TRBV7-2 ASSVDRETTNEKLF
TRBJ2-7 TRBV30 AWSTSLAGAYEQY
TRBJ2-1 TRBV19 ASSIRDSEQF
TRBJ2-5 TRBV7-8 ASSLRGTPGPTTQY
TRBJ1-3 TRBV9 ASSVGQGSGNTIY
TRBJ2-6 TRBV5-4 ASSWPGGSGANVLT
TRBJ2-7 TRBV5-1 ASTEDSYSYEQY
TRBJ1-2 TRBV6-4 ASSDRGLGYGYT
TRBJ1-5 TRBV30 AWSSQDNQPQH
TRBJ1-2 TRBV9 ASSVRDGHGYT
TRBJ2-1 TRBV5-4 ASSERLAGGDEQF
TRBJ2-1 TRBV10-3 AISGLAGGLSTYNEQF
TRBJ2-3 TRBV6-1 ASSERRQGFDTQY
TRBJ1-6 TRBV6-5 ASSYSGSSYNSPLH
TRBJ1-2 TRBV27 ASSLTGVNYGYT
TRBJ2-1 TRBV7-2 ASSPTRLEGNEQF
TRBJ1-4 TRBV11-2 ASSPDRANEKLF
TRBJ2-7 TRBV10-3 AISPGTGREQY
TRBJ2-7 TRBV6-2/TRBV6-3 ASSYSPGTSGRLVGDEQY
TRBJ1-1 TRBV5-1 ASTRTGENTEAF
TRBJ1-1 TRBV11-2 ASSDSWGQNTEAF
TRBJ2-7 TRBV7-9 ASSPRVAGTSYEQY
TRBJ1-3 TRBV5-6 ASSYISVGNTIY
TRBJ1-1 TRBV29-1 SVRSGKETEAF
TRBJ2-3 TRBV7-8 ASSPVGGATDTQY
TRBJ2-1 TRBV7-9 ASSPTGVPYNEQF
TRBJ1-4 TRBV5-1 ASSLVTNVNEKLF
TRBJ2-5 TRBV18 ASSPISSQETQY
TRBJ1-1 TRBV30 AWSVQGDTEAF
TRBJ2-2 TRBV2 ASSRLAARTGELF
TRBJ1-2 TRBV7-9 ASSQTAIYGYT
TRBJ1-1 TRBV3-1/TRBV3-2 ASSQSGGGTEAF
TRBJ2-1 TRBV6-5 ASSTGDLYNEQF
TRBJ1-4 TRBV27 ATSGTGLFNREKLF
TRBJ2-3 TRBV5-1 ASSLAGDTTTDTQY
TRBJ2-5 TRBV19 ASSVEQETQY
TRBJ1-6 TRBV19 ASSIGQINSPLH
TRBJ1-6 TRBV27 ASSLGQEGYNSPLH
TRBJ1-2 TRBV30 AWSSGGPRGYT
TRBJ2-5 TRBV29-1 SVDGRGAETQY
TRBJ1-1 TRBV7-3 ASSLTGQTMNTEAF
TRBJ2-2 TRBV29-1 SVGPPSGGARTGELF